The 26 T cell receptor beta chains reported below all come from one sample, sequenced in a study of blood T cell repertoires in COVID-19. Profiled with immunoSEQ multiplex PCR; TCRdb holds only in-frame clones, not every one. The sample lists around 200,000 clones; around 83% were seen once. The sequenced sample was peripheral blood. The receptor source for this set is a man aged 35 to 55 with active or convalescent COVID-19.

The chain links TRBV11-3 to TRBJ2-5; tentatively, D is TRBD1 (6 bases). Germline V gene sequence: CDR1 SGHNT, CDR2 YENEEA. The CDR3 totals 12 residues. Trimming shortened V by 5 bases and J by 5 bases, and 9 bases separated the two germline ends. The CDR3 coding sequence is TGTGCCAGCAGCCCGCAGGGGGAGACCCAGTACTTC. Its translation is CASSPQGETQYF.

This sequence joins TRBV29-1 and TRBJ1-2; D remains ambiguous. The CDR3 has 9 amino acids. The germline gives CDR1 SQVTM, CDR2 ANQGSEA. The ends were cut back, 2 bases at V and 13 bases at J, with 8 bases in the middle. CDR3 region: CSVEREATF. Here the CDR3 DNA reads TGCAGCGTTGAAAGGGAGGCCACCTTC.

The CDR3 is CATSDFMGGEQFF. The CDR3 nucleotides are TGTGCCACCAGTGATTTCATGGGGGGTGAGCAGTTCTTC. V and J are TRBV24-1 and TRBJ2-1, with a tentative D call TRBD2 (6 bases). The CDR3 runs 13 residues. Germline V CDR1 and CDR2: KGHDR, SFDVKD. V was trimmed by 1 base and J by 9 bases, leaving 9 bases between them.

The chain employs TRBV30 and TRBJ1-2; D unclear. This CDR3 contains 11 residues. Germline CDR1 GTSNPN, CDR2 SVGIG (reference sequence). Trimming removed 7 bases at V and 7 bases at J, with 13 bases between. The DNA of the CDR3 is TGTGCCTCCAAATCGGGGTTTGGCTACACCTTC. Translation: CASKSGFGYTF. The whole variable domain, remainder taken from reference TRBV30 and TRBJ1-2, is SQTIHQWPATLVQPVGSPLSLECTVEGTSNPNLYWYRQAAGRGLQLLFYSVGIGQISSEVPQNLSASRPQDRQFILSSKKLLLSDSGFYLCASKSGFGYTFGSGTRLTVV.

The genes are TRBV3-1 (or the pseudogene TRBV3-2) and TRBJ2-7; D gene unclear. The CDR3 has 14 residues. Trimming shortened V by 1 base and J by 6 bases, and 13 bases separated the two germline ends. The germline V gene has CDR1 LGHDT and CDR2 YNNKEL (reference sequence). The CDR3 is CASSQAGSHGEQYF. The CDR3, as DNA: TGTGCCAGCAGCCAAGCGGGTAGTCACGGCGAGCAGTACTTC.

This clone was picked up a small number of times. This chain connects TRBV5-6 to TRBJ1-2; 7 bases agree with TRBD1. This CDR3 is built from 15 residues. The junction had 5 bases not matched to a gene; V was cut back by 3 bases and J by 0 bases. Per the germline V gene, CDR1 is SGHDT and CDR2 is YYEEEE. The CDR3 DNA reads as TGTGCCAGCAGCTCCAGGACAGGCTCTAACTATGGCTACACCTTC. Encoded protein: CASSSRTGSNYGYTF.

This chain joins TRBV25-1 and TRBJ1-5; D is perhaps TRBD1 (6 bases). Per germline, CDR1 MGHDK and CDR2 SYGVNS. Trimming removed 3 bases at V and 4 bases at J, with 10 bases between. The CDR3 loop spans 14 amino acids. The CDR3 spells CASSESQGNQPQHF. DNA of the CDR3: TGTGCCAGCAGTGAGTCACAGGGAAATCAGCCCCAGCATTTT.

The V and J genes are TRBV7-8 and TRBJ1-2, with 9 positions matching TRBD1. The CDR3 has 14 amino acids. Germline CDR1 and CDR2: SGHVS and FQNEAQ. Trimming cost V 0 bases and J 7 bases; bases outside gene matches: 3. The CDR3 protein is CASSLAGQGRGYTF. CDR3 nucleotides: TGTGCCAGCAGCTTAGCGGGACAGGGCCGTGGCTACACCTTC.

The rearrangement uses TRBV19 and TRBJ2-7; tentatively, D is TRBD2 (5 bases). Trimming pared 8 bases from V and 2 bases from J, leaving 19 bases between. Germline CDR1 LNHDA, CDR2 SQIVND (reference sequence). This CDR3 is built from 15 residues. CDR3: CASSQQGSSTYEQYF. Here the CDR3 DNA reads TGTGCCAGTTCTCAACAAGGGAGTTCGACCTACGAGCAGTACTTC.

V is TRBV19 and J is TRBJ1-2; the D gene is possibly TRBD1 (5 bases). Trimming took 6 bases from V and 3 from J, leaving 14 bases between them. CDR3 size: 14 residues. The germline V gene encodes CDR1 LNHDA and CDR2 SQIVND (reference sequence). The CDR3 bases are TGTGCCAGTAGATGGAGGGACTTTGACTATGGCTACACCTTC. Protein product: CASRWRDFDYGYTF.

This chain links TRBV2 with TRBJ1-6; weak D call: TRBD1 (5 bases). From germline, CDR1 is SNHLY and CDR2 FYNNEI. This CDR3 has 14 amino acids. V was clipped by 8 bases and J by 3 bases, with 11 bases between them. The CDR3 nucleotides read TGTGCCAGCTGGGGCCCAGACTATAATTCACCCCTCCACTTT. Protein sequence: CASWGPDYNSPLHF.

This clone has a single count. The rearrangement joins TRBV19 to TRBJ1-6; D remains ambiguous. V was cut by 0 bases and J by 8 bases, with 11 bases left in between. The CDR3 totals 15 residues. Germline V gives CDR1 LNHDA, CDR2 SQIVND (reference sequence). The CDR3 DNA is TGTGCCAGTAGTATAGATTCTGGACTGTATTCACCCCTCCACTTT. Translation: CASSIDSGLYSPLHF.

The V and J genes are TRBV7-2 and TRBJ1-5; 7 bases are a match to TRBD1. The J segment lost 4 bases and the V segment lost 1 base, leaving 7 bases of the junction unmatched. The CDR3 is 16 residues long. The germline gives CDR1 SGHTA, CDR2 FQGNSA. CDR3 loop: CASSLDGQVMNQPQHF. The CDR3 region has the DNA TGTGCCAGCAGCTTAGATGGACAGGTGATGAATCAGCCCCAGCATTTT.

The chain links TRBV28 to TRBJ2-7, with a tentative D call TRBD2 (6 bases). Trimming left V 5 bases short and J 8 bases short, with 13 bases between. Germline lookup yields CDR1 MDHEN and CDR2 SYDVKM. CDR3 length equals 12 residues. This CDR3 is CASSLGSGQQYF. Here the CDR3 DNA reads TGTGCCAGCAGTCTTGGGAGCGGGCAGCAGTACTTC.

The rearrangement uses TRBV19 and TRBJ1-4; 8 bases map to TRBD1. Germline V CDR1 and CDR2: LNHDA, SQIVND (reference sequence). V gave up 5 bases and J gave up 7 bases; unmatched junction bases: 3. This CDR3 is built from 13 residues. Here the CDR3 DNA reads TGTGCCAGTAGTTCTGACAGGGGTGAAAAACTGTTTTTT. It is translated as CASSSDRGEKLFF.

This clone was picked up a small number of times. This chain connects TRBV29-1 to TRBJ1-1; 10 positions match TRBD1. The CDR3 is 15 residues long. Germline V lookup: CDR1 SQVTM, CDR2 ANQGSEA. V dropped 3 bases and J dropped 4; count of bases not matched to a gene: 8. CDR3 region: CSVEDPGQGSTEAFF. The CDR3 bases are TGCAGCGTTGAGGATCCGGGACAGGGGAGCACTGAAGCTTTCTTT.

V gene TRBV3-1 (or the pseudogene TRBV3-2) combines with J gene TRBJ1-2; TRBD1 might be the D (6 bases). With 5 bases removed from V and 0 bases from J, the gap between germline ends came to 7 bases. The CDR3 loop spans 13 amino acids. CDR1 and CDR2 (germline): LGHDT, YNNKEL (reference sequence). The CDR3, as DNA: TGTGCCAGCAGCGACAGGACTAACTATGGCTACACCTTC. This codes for CASSDRTNYGYTF.

This clone was counted only a few times. This sequence joins TRBV27 and TRBJ1-2, with 8 bases that match TRBD1. With V trimmed by 5 bases and J by 4 bases, 9 bases remained unmatched. This CDR3 is built from 15 residues. Per germline, CDR1 MNHEY and CDR2 SMNVEV (reference sequence). For the CDR3, the DNA is TGTGCCAGCAGTCCCCGGACAGGGAGCCTCTATGGCTACACCTTC. Translating gives CASSPRTGSLYGYTF.

V and J are TRBV3-1 (or the pseudogene TRBV3-2) and TRBJ2-7, with D unresolved. The CDR3 contains 14 residues. V lost 1 base to trimming and J lost 7 bases, with 14 bases between them. From germline, CDR1 is LGHDT and CDR2 YNNKEL (reference sequence). The chain's CDR3 is CASSQGAGLGEQYF. As DNA, the CDR3 is TGTGCCAGCAGCCAAGGGGCAGGTCTCGGAGAGCAGTACTTC.

The table lists this clone with a count of one. This sequence joins TRBV19 and TRBJ2-7, with D perhaps matching TRBD2 (5 bases). The CDR3 has 14 amino acids. CDR1 and CDR2 from the germline V gene are LNHDA and SQIVND (reference sequence). Trimming removed 1 base at V and 0 bases at J, with 7 bases between. CDR3 bases: TGTGCCAGTAGTATAGGGACTGGCTCCTACGAGCAGTACTTC. Protein sequence: CASSIGTGSYEQYF. The whole variable domain, filled in from reference TRBV19 and TRBJ2-7, reads DGGITQSPKYLFRKEGQNVTLSCEQNLNHDAMYWYRQDPGQGLRLIYYSQIVNDFQKGDIAEGYSVSREKKESFPLTVTSAQKNPTAFYLCASSIGTGSYEQYFGPGTRLTVT.

The rearrangement joins TRBV6-5 to TRBJ1-1, with 10 positions matching TRBD1. The V and J ends lost 6 bases and 6 bases, in that order; junction bases with no gene match: 10. The CDR3 contains 15 residues. Germline CDR1 MNHEY, CDR2 SVGAGI. CDR3 region: CASRGPGQGSPEAFF. The DNA for the CDR3 is TGTGCCAGCAGGGGACCGGGACAGGGGTCCCCTGAAGCTTTCTTT.

V usage is TRBV7-5 and J usage is TRBJ2-4; the DNA was not used to check the table's D call, TRBD1. TRBV7-5 is a listed pseudogene. The CDR3 is made up of 16 amino acids. The CDR3 loop is CVRSLEGTIAKNIQYF. CDR3 coding DNA: TGTGTCAGAAGCTTAGAAGGGACAATAGCCAAAAACATTCAGTACTTC.

Regarding this clone: Distinct nucleotide sequences in the sample also encode this CDR3. The chain links TRBV6-5 to TRBJ1-2, with D possibly matching TRBD1 (6 bases). V was trimmed by 11 bases and J by 1 base, leaving 14 bases between them. The germline gives CDR1 MNHEY, CDR2 SVGAGI. This CDR3 has 13 residues. DNA for the CDR3: TGTGCCTCAACCCGACAGGATAACTATGGCTACACCTTC. This translates into CASTRQDNYGYTF.

The chain is built from TRBV27 and TRBJ1-1; unclear D gene. Per the germline V gene, CDR1 is MNHEY and CDR2 is SMNVEV (reference sequence). Trimming pared 7 bases from V and 1 base from J, leaving 10 bases between. The CDR3 covers 13 residues. This chain's CDR3 is CASKETRNTEAFF. The CDR3 DNA reads as TGTGCCAGCAAAGAGACAAGGAACACTGAAGCTTTCTTT.

The chain joins TRBV12-3 or TRBV12-4 to TRBJ2-7; D perhaps matches TRBD2 (5 bases). The V end was cut by 1 base, the J end by 7 bases, with 11 bases between. The length of the CDR3 is 13 residues. The chain's CDR3 is CASSLGLRREQYF. Here the CDR3 DNA reads TGTGCCAGCAGTTTAGGACTCCGGAGGGAGCAGTACTTC.

J is TRBJ1-5 and V is TRBV19; tentative D call: TRBD1 (6 bases). Germline V gene lookup returns CDR1 LNHDA and CDR2 SQIVND (reference sequence). The CDR3 sequence is 15 residues long. Trimming removed 6 bases at V and 5 bases at J, with 17 bases between. CDR3 loop: CASSRDMAPDQPQHF. CDR3 nucleotide sequence: TGTGCCAGTAGCCGGGACATGGCCCCGGATCAGCCCCAGCATTTT. Combining the CDR3 with reference TRBV19 and TRBJ1-5 gives the whole variable domain DGGITQSPKYLFRKEGQNVTLSCEQNLNHDAMYWYRQDPGQGLRLIYYSQIVNDFQKGDIAEGYSVSREKKESFPLTVTSAQKNPTAFYLCASSRDMAPDQPQHFGDGTRLSIL.